The 25 T cell receptor beta chains below all came from one sample that was sequenced in a study of T-cell memory formation after mild COVID-19. MiXCR was run by TCRdb on the 5' RACE reads, yielding one entry per CDR3 protein. The repertoire holds roughly 130,000 distinct CDR3 sequences, with about 6% as singletons. Sequenced input: PBMCs or a T cell subset sorted from them (not recorded which). These receptors all come from an adult woman who had mild COVID-19 (a few samples of this study predate the infection). Cell type and time point are not known.

At least ten counts were recorded for this clonotype. V is TRBV4-1 and J is TRBJ2-7; D unclear. The CDR3 covers 13 residues. V was trimmed by 1 base and J by 2 bases, leaving 6 bases between them. The germline V gene encodes CDR1 MGHRA and CDR2 YSYEKL. For the CDR3, the DNA is TGCGCCAGCAGCCAAGTCAGTGCCTACGAGCAGTACTTC. Its protein is CASSQVSAYEQYF.

This sequence joins TRBV20-1 and TRBJ1-2; 7 nucleotides align to TRBD1. The CDR3 totals 15 residues. Germline assignment: CDR1 DFQATT and CDR2 SNEGSKA (reference sequence). V shed 8 bases and J 10 bases; nucleotides not matched to a gene: 22. Here the CDR3 reads CSTGTDHVAFMDYTF. The CDR3 DNA follows: TGCAGTACCGGGACAGACCATGTTGCCTTTATGGACTACACCTTC.

This clonotype was detected many times. V gene TRBV9 combines with J gene TRBJ2-5, with D perhaps TRBD2 (5 bases). The CDR3 totals 14 residues. V lost 0 bases to trimming and J lost 5 bases, with 11 bases between them. The germline CDR1 and CDR2 sequences are SGDLS and YYNGEE. CDR3 in DNA: TGTGCCAGCAGCGTAGATTTGGGCGGGGAGACCCAGTACTTC. Its protein product is CASSVDLGGETQYF.

This clonotype was seen repeatedly, ten times or more. J is TRBJ2-3 and V is TRBV27, with D possibly matching TRBD1 (5 bases). Germline V CDR1 and CDR2: MNHEY, SMNVEV (reference sequence). With 4 bases removed from V and 4 bases from J, the gap between germline ends came to 12 bases. This CDR3 is built from 14 residues. The CDR3 DNA follows: TGTGCCAGCAGTTCCAACGGACAACCAGATACGCAGTATTTT. It yields the protein CASSSNGQPDTQYF.

This clonotype was seen more than once but under ten times. This chain joins TRBV20-1 and TRBJ1-2; D might be TRBD1 (6 bases). Germline V lookup: CDR1 DFQATT, CDR2 SNEGSKA (reference sequence). This CDR3 is built from 14 residues. V lost 5 bases and J 0 bases, leaving 13 bases between the germline ends. CDR3 protein: CSAPRDISNYGYTF. In DNA, the CDR3 is TGCAGTGCTCCTAGGGACATTTCTAACTATGGCTACACCTTC.

The chain carries TRBV18 and TRBJ2-3; D call uncertain. The ends were cut back, 0 bases at V and 2 bases at J, with 3 bases in the middle. From germline, CDR1 is KGHSH and CDR2 LQKENI. CDR3 size: 13 residues. The CDR3 coding sequence is TGTGCCAGCTCACCACCCACCACAGATACGCAGTATTTT. This sequence encodes CASSPPTTDTQYF.

V usage is TRBV6-5 and J usage is TRBJ2-7; tentative D call: TRBD1 (6 bases). Per germline, CDR1 MNHEY and CDR2 SVGAGI. The CDR3 runs to 14 residues. Trimming pared 0 bases from V and 3 bases from J, leaving 9 bases between. The CDR3 DNA sequence: TGTGCCAGCAGTTACTCGGACAGAGGCTACGAGCAGTACTTC. The encoded protein is CASSYSDRGYEQYF.

The table lists this clonotype with many counts. The V gene is TRBV7-9, the J gene TRBJ2-3; D perhaps matches TRBD2 (6 bases). The CDR3 extends over 14 amino acids. V lost 2 bases to trimming and J lost 0 bases, with 6 bases between them. From germline, CDR1 is SEHNR and CDR2 FQNEAQ (reference sequence). The CDR3 nucleotides read TGTGCCAGCAGCTTAAGCGGGAGCACAGATACGCAGTATTTT. Translating gives CASSLSGSTDTQYF.

Ten or more counts support this clonotype. The chain is built from TRBV29-1 and TRBJ2-3; D may match TRBD1 or TRBD2 (6 bases each). This CDR3 has 14 amino acids. Looked up from germline, CDR1 is SQVTM and CDR2 is ANQGSEA. V was clipped by 2 bases and J by 1 base, with 10 bases between them. The CDR3 region is CSVERGRGTDTQYF. The CDR3 region has the DNA TGCAGCGTTGAACGGGGGCGAGGCACAGATACGCAGTATTTT.

A note on this clonotype: Likely a read error: the CDR3 ends without its conserved phenylalanine or tryptophan. The chain combines TRBV12-3 or TRBV12-4 with TRBJ1-6; D may be TRBD1 (6 bases). The CDR3 contains 14 residues. The V gene lost 7 bases and the J gene lost 8 bases, with 15 bases spanning the gap. DNA of the CDR3: TGTGCCAGCAAACAGGGCCTCCACTATTCACCCCTCCACATT. Protein product: CASKQGLHYSPLHI.

This clonotype rates as medium-sized. The DNA of the CDR3 is TGTGCCAGCAGTTCAACAGGGGGCTCCTACGAGCAGTACTTC. Amino acids: CASSSTGGSYEQYF. J is TRBJ2-7 and V is TRBV12-3 or TRBV12-4, with 8 bases identical to TRBD1. The CDR3 contains 14 residues. The V segment lost 4 bases and the J segment 0 bases; nucleotides outside the gene matches: 2.

This clonotype was detected only a few times. The chain recombines TRBV3-1 with TRBJ1-1; no definite D call. The germline gives CDR1 LGHDT, CDR2 YNNKEL (reference sequence). The CDR3 sequence is 14 residues long. V lost 0 bases and J 1 base, leaving 6 bases between the germline ends. This chain's CDR3 is CASSQEQPNTEAFF. The CDR3 DNA reads TGTGCCAGCAGCCAAGAACAGCCGAACACTGAAGCTTTCTTT.

This clonotype was picked up a small number of times. This chain uses TRBV5-1 with TRBJ2-2; 14 bases are shared with TRBD2. Germline V gives CDR1 SGHRS, CDR2 YFSETQ. V lost 4 bases, J lost 4 bases, and 3 bases stayed unmatched. The CDR3 runs 16 residues. The CDR3 region has the DNA TGCGCCAGCAGCGGGGGACTAGCGGGGGTCACCGGGGAGCTGTTTTTT. Residues: CASSGGLAGVTGELFF. The full variable domain, rest sourced from reference TRBV5-1 and TRBJ2-2, is KAGVTQTPRYLIKTRGQQVTLSCSPISGHRSVSWYQQTPGQGLQFLFEYFSETQRNKGNFPGRFSGRQFSNSRSEMNVSTLELGDSALYLCASSGGLAGVTGELFFGEGSRLTVL.

This clonotype has ten or more counts. V gene TRBV5-1 combines with J gene TRBJ2-7; D perhaps matches TRBD1 (5 bases). Trimming pared 2 bases from V and 6 bases from J, leaving 18 bases between. This CDR3 comprises 15 residues. Germline loops: CDR1 SGHRS, CDR2 YFSETQ. The CDR3 spells CASSLQTVLEGEQYF. The CDR3 region has the DNA TGCGCCAGCAGCTTACAGACAGTTTTGGAAGGCGAGCAGTACTTC.

This clonotype was observed many times. The V call is TRBV24-1, the J call TRBJ2-7; D is uncertain. This CDR3 has 13 amino acids. Germline assignment: CDR1 KGHDR and CDR2 SFDVKD. The V end lost 3 bases, the J end lost 3 bases, and 8 bases lay between the germline ends. This CDR3 is CATSDNLSYEQYF. The CDR3 bases are TGTGCCACCAGTGATAACTTGAGCTACGAGCAGTACTTC.

This clonotype occurred many times. CDR3 sequence (DNA): TGTGCCAGCAGCTTAGATCCCCAAGCCTATGGCTACACCTTC. This sequence encodes CASSLDPQAYGYTF. The rearrangement joins TRBV7-9 to TRBJ1-2; D is uncertain. Between the trimmed V and J ends, which lost 1 base and 4 bases, there was a span of 10 bases. The CDR3 extends over 14 amino acids. Germline V gives CDR1 SEHNR, CDR2 FQNEAQ (reference sequence).

This clonotype was seen at least ten times. The gene calls are TRBV10-3 and TRBJ2-7, with TRBD2 identical over 8 bases. This CDR3 is 15 amino acids long. The V segment lost 3 bases and the J segment 3 bases; nucleotides outside the gene matches: 7. Germline V gene lookup returns CDR1 ENHRY and CDR2 SYGVKD. CDR3: CAISDSTSGLYEQYF. CDR3 DNA: TGTGCCATCAGTGATAGCACTAGCGGCCTCTACGAGCAGTACTTC.

This clonotype has only a few counts. The rearrangement joins TRBV30 to TRBJ1-2, with TRBD1 matching over 7 bases. The CDR3 runs 18 residues. The germline gives CDR1 GTSNPN, CDR2 SVGIG (reference sequence). Trimming removed 0 bases from V and 0 bases from J; junction bases left unmatched: 13. The CDR3 nucleotides read TGTGCCTGGAGTGTACAGAGGACAGGCGGTATAACTAACTATGGCTACACCTTC. It codes for CAWSVQRTGGITNYGYTF. Complete variable domain (other parts from reference TRBV30 and TRBJ1-2): SQTIHQWPATLVQPVGSPLSLECTVEGTSNPNLYWYRQAAGRGLQLLFYSVGIGQISSEVPQNLSASRPQDRQFILSSKKLLLSDSGFYLCAWSVQRTGGITNYGYTFGSGTRLTVV.

The chain employs TRBV7-9 and TRBJ2-1, with D possibly being TRBD1 (5 bases). Germline V gene sequence: CDR1 SEHNR, CDR2 FQNEAQ (reference sequence). Deletions cut 5 bases from V and 6 bases from J, with 14 bases between. This CDR3 is 14 amino acids long. In DNA, the CDR3 is TGTGCCAGCAGCGTCGATAGGGGTGGCAATGAGCAGTTCTTC. Its translation is CASSVDRGGNEQFF.

This clonotype was recorded many times. J is TRBJ1-2 and V is TRBV7-2; TRBD1 matches 8 bases. Germline V lookup: CDR1 SGHTA, CDR2 FQGNSA. V shed 1 base and J 2 bases; nucleotides not matched to a gene: 3. The CDR3 totals 15 residues. The CDR3 region has the DNA TGTGCCAGCAGCTTAGGCAGGGGGCGCAACTATGGCTACACCTTC. Translated, it gives CASSLGRGRNYGYTF. Combining the CDR3 with reference TRBV7-2 and TRBJ1-2 gives the whole variable domain GAGVSQSPSNKVTEKGKDVELRCDPISGHTALYWYRQSLGQGLEFLIYFQGNSAPDKSGLPSDRFSAERTGGSVSTLTIQRTQQEDSAVYLCASSLGRGRNYGYTFGSGTRLTVV.

This clonotype appeared many times. This chain uses TRBV5-1 with TRBJ2-7, with D perhaps assigned TRBD1 or TRBD2 (5 bases each). The CDR3 is 14 residues long. Trimming took off 3 bases at V and 0 bases at J, with 10 bases between the two ends. Germline CDR1 reads SGHRS; CDR2 reads YFSETQ. CDR3 amino acids: CASSSTGTSYEQYF. DNA of the CDR3: TGCGCCAGCAGCTCCACCGGGACCTCCTACGAGCAGTACTTC.

This sequence joins TRBV29-1 and TRBJ2-5, with 9 bases that match TRBD1. V lost 5 bases to trimming and J lost 5 bases; unmatched junction nucleotides: 3. The CDR3 length is 12 residues. Looked up from germline, CDR1 is SQVTM and CDR2 is ANQGSEA. CDR3 region: CSVYRGRETQYF. The CDR3 nucleotides read TGCAGCGTTTACAGGGGGCGTGAGACCCAGTACTTC.

The chain recombines TRBV2 with TRBJ2-7, with D perhaps TRBD1 or TRBD2 (5 bases each). The CDR3 sequence is 16 residues long. The V and J ends lost 1 base and 3 bases respectively, with 16 bases between them. Per germline, CDR1 SNHLY and CDR2 FYNNEI. CDR3 region: CASSEVRGTVGYEQYF. CDR3 DNA: TGTGCCAGCAGTGAAGTAAGAGGGACGGTGGGCTACGAGCAGTACTTC.

This clonotype was detected a few times. J is TRBJ1-1 and V is TRBV24-1, with D perhaps matching TRBD1 (5 bases). V shed 0 bases and J shed 11 bases, with 12 bases lying between them. This CDR3 spans 13 amino acids. Looked up from germline, CDR1 is KGHDR and CDR2 is SFDVKD. CDR3 region: CATSDLPGARAFF. The CDR3 coding sequence is TGTGCCACCAGTGATTTGCCCGGGGCTCGCGCTTTCTTT.

This clonotype has only a few counts. The chain carries TRBV5-5 and TRBJ1-4, with 8 nucleotides matching TRBD1. The CDR3 totals 15 residues. With V trimmed by 4 bases and J by 8 bases, 10 bases remained unmatched. Germline V gene data show CDR1 as SGHKS and CDR2 as YYEKEE (reference sequence). This chain's CDR3 is CASSMDRAYTEKLFF. The CDR3 coding sequence is TGTGCCAGCAGCATGGACAGGGCCTATACCGAAAAACTGTTTTTT.